The present T cell receptor (beta chain) was sequenced within a study of blood T cell repertoires in COVID-19. Overall study: Samples taken during acute and convalescent COVID-19 were collected in the United States, Italy and Spain. PBMCs, B-cell-depleted T cells, or T cells were the source of the cDNA or gDNA that made up the material.

Authors' processing steps: How many nucleated cells were present was estimated from reference gene primer amplification. Profiled with immunoSEQ multiplex PCR; TCRdb holds only in-frame clones, not every one. That table supplies the V and J calls and clone size; D and trimming were determined from the DNA. Of 150,000 to 200,000 clones listed, roughly 82% are singletons. Participant age was about 18 to 89 years, and participants resided in about two dozen US areas. V was pared by 4 bases and J by 5 bases, with 9 bases of the junction left unmatched. The germline V gene has CDR1 LNHDA and CDR2 SQIVND (reference sequence). The CDR3 contains 16 residues. This clone has just one count.

The gene calls are TRBV19 and TRBJ2-1; TRBD1 agrees at 9 bases. Sequencing was performed on PBMCs or T cells enriched from blood (not recorded which). This TCR derives from a man aged 50 to 60 who had recovered from COVID-19. CDR3: CASSTLRTGVHNEQFF. For the CDR3, the DNA is TGTGCCAGTAGTACCCTCCGGACAGGGGTTCACAATGAGCAGTTCTTC.